This TCR beta chain is drawn from a study of identical twins. Germline V CDR1 and CDR2: MGHRA, YSYEKL. This CDR3 comprises 15 residues. The germline V and J ends were trimmed by 4 bases and 5 bases, with 18 bases remaining between them. TCRdb processed the 5' RACE reads anew with MiXCR; each CDR3 protein has one entry. The repertoire holds 700,000 to 950,000 distinct CDR3 sequences, with 9% to 15% as singletons. These same records also appear under a second study, on yellow fever vaccine responses in identical twins.

The gene calls are TRBV4-1 and TRBJ2-7; D is unclear. The sequencing input was PBMCs. This TCR came from a woman younger than 30 in good health. In DNA, the CDR3 is TGCGCCAGCAGCCCTCCCGGCGGAGCGTATCACGAGCAGTACTTC. Protein product: CASSPPGGAYHEQYF.